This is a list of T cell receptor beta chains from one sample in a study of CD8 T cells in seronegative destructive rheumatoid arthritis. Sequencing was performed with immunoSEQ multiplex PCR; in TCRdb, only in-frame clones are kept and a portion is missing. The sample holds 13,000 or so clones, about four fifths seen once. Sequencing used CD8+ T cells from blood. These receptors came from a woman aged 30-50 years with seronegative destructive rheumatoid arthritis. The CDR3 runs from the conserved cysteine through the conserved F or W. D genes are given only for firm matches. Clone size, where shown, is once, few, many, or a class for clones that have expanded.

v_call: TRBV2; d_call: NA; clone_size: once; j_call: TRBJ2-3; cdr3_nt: TGTGCCAGCAGTGATTCCCTCCGCGCCACAGATACGCAGTATTTT; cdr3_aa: CASSDSLRATDTQYF
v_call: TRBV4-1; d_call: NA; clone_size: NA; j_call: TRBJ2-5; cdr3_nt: TGCGCCAGCAGCCAAAGCGCAGAAATTCGGTACCAAGAGACCCAGTACTTC; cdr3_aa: CASSQSAEIRYQETQYF
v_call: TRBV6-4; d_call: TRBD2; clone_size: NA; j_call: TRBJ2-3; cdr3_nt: TGTGCCAGCAGTGAGCGGGGGGGCACAGATACGCAGTATTTT; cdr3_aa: CASSERGGTDTQYF
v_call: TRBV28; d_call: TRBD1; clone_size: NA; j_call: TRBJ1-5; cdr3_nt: TGTGCCAGCAGTTTAAGCAGGGGGGACCATCAGCCCCAGCATTTT; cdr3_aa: CASSLSRGDHQPQHF
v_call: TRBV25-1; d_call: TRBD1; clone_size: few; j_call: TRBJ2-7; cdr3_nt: TGTGCCAGCAGTGAGAGGACCTTGGACAGGGTGCAATACGAGCAGTACTTC; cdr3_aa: CASSERTLDRVQYEQYF
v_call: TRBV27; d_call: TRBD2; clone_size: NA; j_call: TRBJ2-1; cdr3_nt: TGTGCCAGCAGTCCGTTGGGACTAGCGGCCTACAATGAGCAGTTCTTC; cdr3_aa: CASSPLGLAAYNEQFF
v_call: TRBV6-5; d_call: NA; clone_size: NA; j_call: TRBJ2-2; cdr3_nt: TGTGCCAGCAGTGCGAGACAGAACACCGGGGAGCTGTTTTTT; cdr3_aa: CASSARQNTGELFF
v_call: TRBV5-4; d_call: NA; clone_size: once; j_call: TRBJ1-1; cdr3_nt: TGTGCCAGCAGCTTGGGTCGGCAAATAGCCATGAACACTGAAGCTTTCTTT; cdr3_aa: CASSLGRQIAMNTEAFF
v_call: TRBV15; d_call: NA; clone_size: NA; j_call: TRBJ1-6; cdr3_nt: TGTGCCACCGGGGCACTGGGGAATTCACCCCTCCACTTT; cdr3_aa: CATGALGNSPLHF
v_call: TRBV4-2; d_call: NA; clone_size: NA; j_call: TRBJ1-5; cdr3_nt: TGTGCCAGCAGCCAAGAGGGCAGCCATAGCAATCAGCCCCAGCATTTT; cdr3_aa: CASSQEGSHSNQPQHF
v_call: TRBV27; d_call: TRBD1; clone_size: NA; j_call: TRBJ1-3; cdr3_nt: TGTGCCAGCAGACGACAGGGGAGCGGAAACACCATATATTTT; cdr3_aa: CASRRQGSGNTIYF
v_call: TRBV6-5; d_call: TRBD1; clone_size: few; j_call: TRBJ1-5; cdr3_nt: TGTGCCAGCAGTTACGGGACAGGCGAGGGTCAGCCCCAGCATTTT; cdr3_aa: CASSYGTGEGQPQHF
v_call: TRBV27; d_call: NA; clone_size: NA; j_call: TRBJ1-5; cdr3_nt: TGTGCCAGCAGTTCTACAGGGTTCTCATACTATCAGCCCCAGCATTTT; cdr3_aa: CASSSTGFSYYQPQHF
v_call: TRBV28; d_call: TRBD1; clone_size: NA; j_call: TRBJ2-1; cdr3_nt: TGTGCCAGCAGCTGGGGACAGGGTAATGAGCAGTTCTTC; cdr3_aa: CASSWGQGNEQFF
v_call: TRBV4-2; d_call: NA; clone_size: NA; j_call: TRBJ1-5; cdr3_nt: TGTGCCAGCAGCCACCCCCCCGGTGAGGGGGATCAGCCCCAGCATTTT; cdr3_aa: CASSHPPGEGDQPQHF
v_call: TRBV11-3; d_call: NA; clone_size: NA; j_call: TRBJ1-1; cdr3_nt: TGTGCCAGCAGCTTCAGTGACACTGAAGCTTTCTTT; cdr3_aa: CASSFSDTEAFF
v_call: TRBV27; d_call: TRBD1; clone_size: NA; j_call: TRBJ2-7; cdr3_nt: TGTGCCAGCAGTGACAGGGTGACCTACGAGCAGTACTTC; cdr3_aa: CASSDRVTYEQYF
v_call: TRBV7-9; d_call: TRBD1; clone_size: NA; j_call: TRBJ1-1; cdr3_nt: TGTGCCAGCAGCTCTACGCGAAGTAGGGCAGGGGGAGACACTGAAGCTTTCTTT; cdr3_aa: CASSSTRSRAGGDTEAFF
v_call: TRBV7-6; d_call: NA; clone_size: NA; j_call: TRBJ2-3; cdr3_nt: TGTGCCAGCAGCTTAGCTTACGCGGGCGACACGCAGTATTTT; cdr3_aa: CASSLAYAGDTQYF
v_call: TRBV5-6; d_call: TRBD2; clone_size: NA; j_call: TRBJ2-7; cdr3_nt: TGTGCCAGCAGCTTGGACGGGGGGGCCTACCACGAGCAGTACTTC; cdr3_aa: CASSLDGGAYHEQYF
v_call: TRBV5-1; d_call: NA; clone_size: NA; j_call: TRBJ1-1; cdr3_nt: TGCGCCAGCAGCTTGACCATGTCGGTGTCGGGCACTGAAGCTTTCTTT; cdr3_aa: CASSLTMSVSGTEAFF
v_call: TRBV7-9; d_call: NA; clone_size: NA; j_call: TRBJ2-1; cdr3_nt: TGTGCCAGCAGCCCCGATTCAGAGACGGGCTCCTACAATGAGCAGTTCTTC; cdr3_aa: CASSPDSETGSYNEQFF
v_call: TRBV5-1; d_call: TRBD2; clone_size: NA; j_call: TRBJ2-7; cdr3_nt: TGCGCCAGCAGCTTGGTAGCGGGGGGATACTACGAGCAGTACTTC; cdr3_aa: CASSLVAGGYYEQYF
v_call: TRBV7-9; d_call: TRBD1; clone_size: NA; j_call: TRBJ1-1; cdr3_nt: TGTGCCAGCAGCCCCAGGGACAGGGCGCCGCAGGACACTGAAGCTTTCTTT; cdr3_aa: CASSPRDRAPQDTEAFF
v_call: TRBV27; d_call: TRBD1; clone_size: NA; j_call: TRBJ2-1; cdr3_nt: TGTGCCAGCAGTCCTGGACAGGGCGAGCAGTTCTTC; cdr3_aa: CASSPGQGEQFF
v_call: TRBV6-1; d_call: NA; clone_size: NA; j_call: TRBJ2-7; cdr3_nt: TGTGCCAGCAGTGAATACGAGACAGAGTACGAGCAGTACTTC; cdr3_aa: CASSEYETEYEQYF
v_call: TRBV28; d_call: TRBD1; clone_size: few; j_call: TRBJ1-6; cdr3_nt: TGTGCCACCTCCCCCCGGGACAGGGGTTCACCCCTCCACTTT; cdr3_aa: CATSPRDRGSPLHF
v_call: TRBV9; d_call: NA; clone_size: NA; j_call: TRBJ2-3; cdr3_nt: TGTGCCAGCAGCCCACGGGACTCCCACACAGATACGCAGTATTTT; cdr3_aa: CASSPRDSHTDTQYF
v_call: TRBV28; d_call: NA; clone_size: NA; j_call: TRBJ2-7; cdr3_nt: TGTGCCAGCTTTCACATCCCTCTCGGCGGGGGCCTCCCTTCCTACGAGCAGTACTTC; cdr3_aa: CASFHIPLGGGLPSYEQYF
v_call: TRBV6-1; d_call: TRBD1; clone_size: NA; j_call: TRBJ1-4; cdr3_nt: TGTGCCAGCAGTGCTGGGACAGGGAGAGGGGGTGAAAAACTGTTTTTT; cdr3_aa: CASSAGTGRGGEKLFF
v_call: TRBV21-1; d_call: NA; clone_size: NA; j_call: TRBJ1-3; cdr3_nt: TGTGCCAGCAGCAAAGTTGACACCGTCTCTGGAAACACCATATATTTT; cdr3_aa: CASSKVDTVSGNTIYF
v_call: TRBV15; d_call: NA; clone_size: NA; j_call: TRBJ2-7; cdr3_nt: TGTGCCACCAGCGGAACAGCTTACTACGAGCAGTACTTC; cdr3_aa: CATSGTAYYEQYF
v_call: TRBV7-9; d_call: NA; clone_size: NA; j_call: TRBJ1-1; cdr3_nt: TGTGCCAGCAGCTACGCAGGGGAAGCTTTCTTT; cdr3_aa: CASSYAGEAFF
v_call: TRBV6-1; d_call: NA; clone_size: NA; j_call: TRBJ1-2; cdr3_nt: TGTGCCAGCAGTGAGGGGGCGGGAGCAGCTAACTATGGCTACACCTTC; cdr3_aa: CASSEGAGAANYGYTF
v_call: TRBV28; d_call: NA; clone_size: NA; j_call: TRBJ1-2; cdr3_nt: TGTGCCAGCAGTTCCCCCTGGGCAGAAACCCGTGGCTACACCTTC; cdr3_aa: CASSSPWAETRGYTF
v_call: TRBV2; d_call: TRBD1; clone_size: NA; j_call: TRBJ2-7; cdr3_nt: TGTGCCAGCAGTGATATTAGGGCAGGGGGCTCGGAGCAGTACTTC; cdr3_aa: CASSDIRAGGSEQYF
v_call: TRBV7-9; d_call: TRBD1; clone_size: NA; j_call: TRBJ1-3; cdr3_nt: TGTGCCAGCAGCCCACAAGGGGACAGGGGTGACACCATATATTTT; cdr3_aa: CASSPQGDRGDTIYF
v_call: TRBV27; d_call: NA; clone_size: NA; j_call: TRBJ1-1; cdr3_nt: TGTGCCAGCAGTTTTTCCGGGTCTCACACTGAAGCTTTCTTT; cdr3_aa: CASSFSGSHTEAFF
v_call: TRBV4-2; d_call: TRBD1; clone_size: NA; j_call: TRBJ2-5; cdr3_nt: TGTGCCAGCAGCCCGTCAGGAGGACAGGGGGTCGAGGAGACCCAGTACTTC; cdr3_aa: CASSPSGGQGVEETQYF
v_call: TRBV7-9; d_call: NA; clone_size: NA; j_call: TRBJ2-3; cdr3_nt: TGTGCCAGCAGCTTAGCGGGCAGCACAGATACGCAGTATTTT; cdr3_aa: CASSLAGSTDTQYF
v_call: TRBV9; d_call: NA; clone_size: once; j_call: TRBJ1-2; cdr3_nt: TGTGCCAGCAGCTCCCCCGGGACTCAGCTTGGAGAATATGGCTACACCTTC; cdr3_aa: CASSSPGTQLGEYGYTF
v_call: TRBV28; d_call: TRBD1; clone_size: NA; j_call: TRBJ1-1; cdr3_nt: TGTGCCAGCAGTTTACGGGACAGGGGGCTAAACACTGAAGCTTTCTTT; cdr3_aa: CASSLRDRGLNTEAFF
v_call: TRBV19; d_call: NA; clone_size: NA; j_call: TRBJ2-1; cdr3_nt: TGTGCCAGTAGTATAGTGGGCACATACTCCTACAATGAGCAGTTCTTC; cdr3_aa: CASSIVGTYSYNEQFF
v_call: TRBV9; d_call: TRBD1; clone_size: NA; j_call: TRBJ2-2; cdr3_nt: TGTGCCAGCAGCGCCCACAGGGGGCCAACCGGGGAGCTGTTTTTT; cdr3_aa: CASSAHRGPTGELFF
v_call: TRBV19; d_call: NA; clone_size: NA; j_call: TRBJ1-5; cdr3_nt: TGTGCCAGTACCACCCTTGGGGCAGGGAACAATCAGCCCCAGCATTTT; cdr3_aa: CASTTLGAGNNQPQHF
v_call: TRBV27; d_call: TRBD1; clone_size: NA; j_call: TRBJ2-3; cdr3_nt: TGTGCCAGCATTAAACAGGGGGAGACAGATACGCAGTATTTT; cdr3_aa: CASIKQGETDTQYF
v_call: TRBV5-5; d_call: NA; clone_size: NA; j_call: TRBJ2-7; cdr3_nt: TGTGCCAGCAGCCCGCCGGGGTTCGAGCAGTACTTC; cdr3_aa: CASSPPGFEQYF
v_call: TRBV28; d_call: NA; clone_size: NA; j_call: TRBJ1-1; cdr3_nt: TGTGCCAGCAGTTTAGATATGGAGTTGATCAACACTGAAGCTTTCTTT; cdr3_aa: CASSLDMELINTEAFF
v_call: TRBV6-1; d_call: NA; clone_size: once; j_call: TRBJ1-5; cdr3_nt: TGTGCCAGCAGCCAGGGGAATCAGCCCCAGCATTTT; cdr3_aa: CASSQGNQPQHF
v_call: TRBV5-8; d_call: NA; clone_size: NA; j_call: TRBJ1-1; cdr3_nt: TGTGCCAGCAGCTTGGCCGCCACTAAGAACACTGAAGCTTTCTTT; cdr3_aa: CASSLAATKNTEAFF
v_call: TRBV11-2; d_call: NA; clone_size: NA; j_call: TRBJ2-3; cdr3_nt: TGTGCCAGCAGCTTAGGGATCGGCCAGCGACTGCAGTATTTT; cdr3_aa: CASSLGIGQRLQYF
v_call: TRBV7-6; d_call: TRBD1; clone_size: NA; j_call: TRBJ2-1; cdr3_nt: TGTGCCAGCAGCCCGGACAGGTCATGGGATGAGCAGTTCTTC; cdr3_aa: CASSPDRSWDEQFF
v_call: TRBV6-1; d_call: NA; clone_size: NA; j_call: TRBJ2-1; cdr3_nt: TGTGCCAGCAGCCTTAGCGGACCTGAGCAGTTCTTC; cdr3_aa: CASSLSGPEQFF
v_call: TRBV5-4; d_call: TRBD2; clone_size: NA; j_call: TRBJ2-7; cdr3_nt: TGTGCCAGCAGCTTGGCGGGGGGGCTCTCCGAGCAGTACTTC; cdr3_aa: CASSLAGGLSEQYF
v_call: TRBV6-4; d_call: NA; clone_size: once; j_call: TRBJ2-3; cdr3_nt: TGTGCCAGCAGTGCTCTTACTACGGATACGCAGTATTTT; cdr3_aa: CASSALTTDTQYF
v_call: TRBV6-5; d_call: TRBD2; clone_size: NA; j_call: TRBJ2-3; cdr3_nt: TGTGCCAGCAGTTTCAGAGCGGGGGGGGACACAGATACGCAGTATTTT; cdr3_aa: CASSFRAGGDTDTQYF
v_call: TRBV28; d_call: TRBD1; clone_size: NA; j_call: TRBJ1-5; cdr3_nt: TGTGCCAGCGGGACACGGGACAGGGATCAGCCCCAGCATTTT; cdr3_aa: CASGTRDRDQPQHF
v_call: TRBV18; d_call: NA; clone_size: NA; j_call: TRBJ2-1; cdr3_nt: TGTGCCAGCTCACCACCAAAGGAGAATGAGCAGTTCTTC; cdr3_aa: CASSPPKENEQFF
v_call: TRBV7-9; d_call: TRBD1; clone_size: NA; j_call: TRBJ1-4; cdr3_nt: TGTGCCAGCAGTGACAACCTAGACACAGGGGGCGCGGGAAAACTGTTTTTT; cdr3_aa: CASSDNLDTGGAGKLFF